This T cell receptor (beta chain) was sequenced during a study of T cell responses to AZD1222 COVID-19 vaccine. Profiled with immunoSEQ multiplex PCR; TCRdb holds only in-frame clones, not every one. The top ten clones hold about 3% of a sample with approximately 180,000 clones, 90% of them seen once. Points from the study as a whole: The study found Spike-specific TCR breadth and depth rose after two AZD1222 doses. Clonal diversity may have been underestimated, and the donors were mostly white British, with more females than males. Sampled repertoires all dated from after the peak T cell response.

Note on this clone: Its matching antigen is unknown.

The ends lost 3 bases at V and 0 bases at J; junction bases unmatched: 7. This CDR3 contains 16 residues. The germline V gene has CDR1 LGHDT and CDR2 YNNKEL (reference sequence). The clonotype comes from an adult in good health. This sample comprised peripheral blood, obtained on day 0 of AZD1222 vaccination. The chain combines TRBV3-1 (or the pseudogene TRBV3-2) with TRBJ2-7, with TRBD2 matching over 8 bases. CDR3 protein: CASSHLFGGASYEQYF. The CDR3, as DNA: TGTGCCAGCAGCCACTTGTTCGGGGGGGCCTCCTACGAGCAGTACTTC.